This passage covers 9 T cell receptor beta chains from one sample sequenced in a study of cytomegalovirus exposure and HLA in healthy donors. The PCR used 60 Vbeta and 13 Jbeta primers. The protocol was immunoSEQ multiplex PCR, while the TCRdb copy is restricted to in-frame clones and leaves out a portion. The data show roughly 180,000 clones, more than 80% seen once. Material for sequencing was PBMCs. Receptors originate from a woman aged 18-35 years in good health and CMV-seronegative.

V usage is TRBV11-3 and J usage is TRBJ1-2; tentatively, D is TRBD1 (6 bases). Trimming removed 5 bases from V and 7 bases from J, with 14 bases in between. The V gene's germline CDR1 is SGHNT and CDR2 YENEEA. The CDR3 is 13 amino acids. The CDR3 nucleotides read TGTGCCAGCAGCCCGGACAGCGGTCGTGGCTACACCTTC. It yields the protein CASSPDSGRGYTF.

Details on this clone: The conserved phenylalanine or tryptophan normally closing the CDR3 is absent here, so this likely arose from a read error. No DNA is shown, since the ends of the CDR3 on it are uncertain; the CDR3 is the one TCRdb lists. The chain couples TRBV15 to TRBJ1-1. Germline lookup yields CDR1 LNHNV and CDR2 YYDKDF (reference sequence). The CDR3 is made up of 8 amino acids, end residues included. The CDR3 reads CATSPLPL.

The chain links TRBV5-1 to TRBJ2-3; 7 bases line up with TRBD1. This CDR3 comprises 19 residues. Unmatched junction bases numbered 16, after V lost 0 bases and J lost 3 bases. Germline values: CDR1 SGHRS, CDR2 YFSETQ. CDR3 nucleotides: TGCGCCAGCAGCTTGGCCAGGGGACAGATGTTGAGGCGGACAGATACGCAGTATTTT. It specifies CASSLARGQMLRRTDTQYF.

The V call is TRBV5-6, the J call TRBJ2-3; a possible D gene is TRBD1 (6 bases). V was pared by 4 bases and J by 3 bases, with 12 bases between. The germline V gene has CDR1 SGHDT and CDR2 YYEEEE. This CDR3 has 14 amino acids. CDR3 DNA sequence: TGTGCCAGCAGCCCTCCGCAGGGGACAGATACGCAGTATTTT. This gives the protein CASSPPQGTDTQYF.

This chain links TRBV5-1 with TRBJ2-7, with D unresolved. The germline CDR1 and CDR2 sequences are SGHRS and YFSETQ. V was shortened by 5 bases and J by 2 bases, with 11 bases between the two germline ends. The CDR3 extends over 13 amino acids. The CDR3 loop reads CASSSEPPYEQYF. The CDR3 DNA reads as TGCGCCAGCAGTTCGGAGCCCCCCTACGAGCAGTACTTC.

The genes are TRBV11-2 and TRBJ2-7; 8 nucleotides align to TRBD1. CDR3 length: 13 residues. Germline V gene data show CDR1 as SGHAT and CDR2 as FQNNGV. The junction had 6 bases not matched to a gene; V was cut back by 5 bases and J by 6 bases. The CDR3 is CASSKNRGAEQYF. For the CDR3, the DNA is TGTGCCAGCAGCAAAAACAGGGGGGCCGAGCAGTACTTC.

V and J are TRBV19 and TRBJ1-5; no definite D call. This CDR3 contains 13 residues. The germline V and J ends were trimmed by 6 bases and 0 bases, with 6 bases remaining between them. CDR1 LNHDA and CDR2 SQIVND come from the germline V gene (reference sequence). CDR3 amino acids: CASRFSSNQPQHF. For the CDR3, the DNA is TGTGCCAGTAGATTCAGTAGCAATCAGCCCCAGCATTTT.

The rearrangement links TRBV10-2 to TRBJ2-3, with 8 bases aligning to TRBD2. With V trimmed by 8 bases and J by 0 bases, 4 bases remained unmatched. CDR3 length equals 14 residues. Per the germline V gene, CDR1 is WSHSY and CDR2 is SAAADI. CDR3 bases: TGCGCCAGCCTTAGCGGGAAGAGCACAGATACGCAGTATTTT. Its translation is CASLSGKSTDTQYF.

The chain combines TRBV4-3 with TRBJ2-5, with 8 nucleotides matching TRBD1. Per the germline V gene, CDR1 is LGHNA and CDR2 is YSLEER. J gave up 5 bases and V 5 bases, and 13 bases lay outside the gene matches. The CDR3 is made up of 16 amino acids. Written as DNA, the CDR3 is TGCGCCAGCAGCAACTATAGGCAGGGGGCAGGGGAGACCCAGTACTTC. Translating gives CASSNYRQGAGETQYF.